A selection of T cell receptor beta chains follows, all from one sample in a study of blood T cell repertoires in COVID-19. Clones were read by immunoSEQ multiplex PCR, and TCRdb kept only the in-frame ones, dropping some. This table has roughly 260,000 clones, roughly 86% appearing once. Input material: peripheral blood. The source is a man aged 40-49 years who had recovered from COVID-19. Each CDR3 is given with its conserved first and last residue. The D gene is left open where the match is weak. The size of a clone is reported for some rows only, either as once, few or many, or as a class for expanded clones.

clone_size | j_call | v_call | d_call | cdr3_aa | cdr3_nt
- | TRBJ2-1 | TRBV5-4 | TRBD2 | CASRGRAGTSGNFEQFF | TGTGCCAGCAGGGGGAGGGCCGGGACTAGCGGGAACTTTGAGCAGTTCTTC
- | TRBJ2-7 | TRBV7-2 | - | CASSLGHRQTYEQYF | TGTGCCAGCAGCTTAGGGCACCGACAGACCTACGAGCAGTACTTC
once | TRBJ1-4 | TRBV25-1 | TRBD1 | CASSETGPREKLFF | TGTGCCAGCAGCGAGACAGGGCCGAGAGAAAAACTGTTTTTT
- | TRBJ1-1 | TRBV5-5 | - | CASSWKGQIKNTEAFF | TGTGCCAGCAGCTGGAAGGGACAAATAAAGAACACTGAAGCTTTCTTT
- | TRBJ1-2 | TRBV6-2/TRBV6-3 | - | CASSYGARMGYTF | TGTGCCAGCAGTTACGGGGCAAGGATGGGCTACACCTTC
- | TRBJ2-2 | TRBV4-2 | TRBD2 | CASSQPSGDNTGELFF | TGTGCCAGCAGCCAACCGAGCGGGGATAACACCGGGGAGCTGTTTTTT
few | TRBJ1-2 | TRBV12-2 | - | CASRFRVGYTF | TGTGCAAGTCGCTTCAGGGTAGGCTACACCTTC
- | TRBJ2-7 | TRBV7-8 | - | CASSPRVQSSYEQYF | TGTGCCAGCAGCCCCAGGGTTCAGAGCTCCTACGAGCAGTACTTC
- | TRBJ2-7 | TRBV7-8 | - | CASNHPGGYEQYF | TGTGCCAGCAACCATCCCGGCGGGTACGAGCAGTACTTC
- | TRBJ2-7 | TRBV29-1 | TRBD2 | CSVGGSSYEQYF | TGCAGCGTGGGGGGGTCCTCCTACGAGCAGTACTTC
- | TRBJ1-1 | TRBV5-1 | - | CASSSRVSMNTEAFF | TGCGCCAGCAGCTCTCGGGTCTCCATGAACACTGAAGCTTTCTTT
- | TRBJ2-5 | TRBV20-1 | TRBD2 | CSASGVAGGRHETQYF | TGCAGTGCTAGTGGCGTAGCGGGGGGACGTCACGAGACCCAGTACTTC
- | TRBJ2-5 | TRBV28 | TRBD2 | CASTPSGLAGADQETQYF | TGTGCCAGCACCCCCTCGGGACTAGCGGGAGCGGATCAAGAGACCCAGTACTTC
- | TRBJ2-3 | TRBV11-2 | - | CASSFAATDTQYF | TGTGCCAGCAGCTTCGCAGCGACAGATACGCAGTATTTT
once | TRBJ1-1 | TRBV28 | - | CASTPSLGGGGTEAFF | TGTGCCAGCACCCCATCCCTGGGGGGAGGAGGCACTGAAGCTTTCTTT
few | TRBJ1-1 | TRBV5-5 | - | CASSFHGGTSNTEAFF | TGTGCCAGCAGCTTTCACGGGGGTACCTCGAACACTGAAGCTTTCTTT
- | TRBJ2-3 | TRBV3-1/TRBV3-2 | - | CASSLASGGTGTDTQYF | TGTGCCAGCAGCCTCGCCTCAGGGGGGACTGGCACAGATACGCAGTATTTT
once | TRBJ2-7 | TRBV18 | - | CASSPREFTFEQYF | TGTGCCAGCTCACCAAGGGAGTTCACATTCGAGCAGTACTTC
- | TRBJ2-7 | TRBV6-5 | TRBD2 | CASSTRTRAFYEQYF | TGTGCCAGCAGTACACGGACTAGGGCTTTCTACGAGCAGTACTTC
- | TRBJ1-2 | TRBV4-3 | TRBD1 | CASSQVGRGPYGYTF | TGCGCCAGCAGCCAAGTCGGGAGGGGGCCCTATGGCTACACCTTC
- | TRBJ1-2 | TRBV5-6 | - | CASIKREVFYGYTF | TGTGCCAGCATCAAACGGGAGGTATTTTATGGCTACACCTTC
- | TRBJ2-7 | TRBV14 | - | CASSHAREQYF | TGTGCCAGCAGCCATGCGAGGGAGCAGTACTTC
many | TRBJ2-7 | TRBV7-2 | - | CASSLAVGSYEQYF | TGTGCCAGCAGCTTAGCGGTCGGGTCCTACGAGCAGTACTTC
- | TRBJ2-5 | TRBV5-6 | - | CASSLRETQYF | TGTGCCAGCAGCTTGCGGGAGACCCAGTACTTC
once | TRBJ2-5 | TRBV15 | - | CATMGPAETQYF | TGTGCCACCATGGGGCCGGCAGAGACCCAGTACTTC
- | TRBJ1-2 | TRBV7-9 | TRBD1 | CASSFSGQGPYGYTF | TGTGCCAGCAGCTTCTCCGGACAGGGACCCTATGGCTACACCTTC
- | TRBJ2-5 | TRBV11-1 | - | CASSSGVIETQYF | TGTGCCAGCAGTTCGGGGGTTATAGAGACCCAGTACTTC
- | TRBJ2-1 | TRBV6-5 | TRBD2 | CASSYSSRLAGEGEFF | TGTGCCAGCAGTTACTCGAGTCGACTAGCGGGGGAGGGGGAGTTCTTC
- | TRBJ1-5 | TRBV6-5 | - | CASSFRGRNQPQHF | TGTGCCAGCAGTTTTAGAGGGCGCAATCAGCCCCAGCATTTT
- | TRBJ2-4 | TRBV24-1 | - | CASRKQNLAKNIQYF | TGTGCCTCTAGAAAACAAAACTTAGCCAAAAACATTCAGTACTTC
- | TRBJ2-7 | TRBV7-9 | TRBD2 | CASSPGLAGEQYF | TGTGCCAGCAGCCCGGGACTAGCGGGCGAGCAGTACTTC
- | TRBJ2-3 | TRBV7-9 | TRBD2 | CASSGSLAGGTDTQYF | TGTGCCAGCAGCGGCTCACTAGCGGGGGGTACAGATACGCAGTATTTT
- | TRBJ2-1 | TRBV27 | - | CASSFAGSRYNEQFF | TGTGCCAGCAGTTTTGCGGGGAGTAGATACAATGAGCAGTTCTTC
once | TRBJ1-1 | TRBV7-2 | - | CASSLYGGINTEAFF | TGTGCCAGCAGCTTATACGGGGGGATTAACACTGAAGCTTTCTTT
- | TRBJ1-4 | TRBV7-9 | - | CASSTAEGGEKLFF | TGTGCCAGCAGCACCGCGGAAGGCGGTGAAAAACTGTTTTTT
- | TRBJ2-5 | TRBV18 | - | CASSPLSGEQETQYF | TGTGCCAGCTCACCATTGTCAGGGGAACAAGAGACCCAGTACTTC
few | TRBJ1-2 | TRBV25-1 | - | CASSEWGSSNYGYTF | TGTGCCAGCAGTGAATGGGGCAGCTCTAACTATGGCTACACCTTC
- | TRBJ2-2 | TRBV11-3 | TRBD2 | CASSSGTSGRNTGELFF | TGTGCCAGCAGCTCCGGGACTAGCGGGCGTAACACCGGGGAGCTGTTTTTT
- | TRBJ2-1 | TRBV11-3 | - | CASSLDRKGAIYNEQFF | TGTGCCAGCAGCTTAGATCGTAAAGGGGCCATCTACAATGAGCAGTTCTTC
few | TRBJ2-1 | TRBV12-3/TRBV12-4 | - | CASSADNNEQFF | TGTGCCAGCAGCGCAGATAACAATGAGCAGTTCTTC
- | TRBJ1-2 | TRBV27 | TRBD1 | CASSLGDRGNGYTF | TGTGCCAGCAGTTTGGGGGACAGGGGGAATGGCTACACCTTC
- | TRBJ2-2 | TRBV6-5 | - | CASHRGGTNTGELFF | TGTGCCAGCCATAGAGGCGGAACTAACACCGGGGAGCTGTTTTTT
once | TRBJ2-2 | TRBV3-1/TRBV3-2 | - | CASSQEAGNTGELFF | TGTGCCAGCAGCCAAGAAGCAGGGAACACCGGGGAGCTGTTTTTT
- | TRBJ1-2 | TRBV10-3 | - | CAIRAGRGLDYGYTF | TGTGCCATCAGGGCAGGGAGGGGATTGGACTATGGCTACACCTTC
once | TRBJ2-3 | TRBV5-1 | TRBD2 | CASSITPLPAGNTDTQYF | TGCGCCAGCAGTATCACCCCTTTGCCAGCGGGAAACACAGATACGCAGTATTTT
- | TRBJ1-2 | TRBV10-2 | TRBD1 | CASMGQGLMGYTF | TGCGCCAGCATGGGACAGGGTTTAATGGGCTACACCTTC
- | TRBJ1-4 | TRBV21-1 | - | CASSTPGTGREKLFF | TGTGCCAGCAGCACCCCCGGGACAGGTCGTGAAAAACTGTTTTTT
- | TRBJ2-1 | TRBV7-9 | TRBD2 | CASSLELAGYNEQFF | TGTGCCAGCAGCTTAGAACTAGCGGGGTACAATGAGCAGTTCTTC
- | TRBJ1-3 | TRBV10-3 | - | CAISEEDISGNTIYF | TGTGCCATCAGTGAAGAGGACATCTCTGGAAACACCATATATTTT
once | TRBJ2-7 | TRBV5-1 | TRBD2 | CASRSTSGTSYEQYF | TGCGCCAGCAGGTCAACTAGCGGGACCTCCTACGAGCAGTACTTC
- | TRBJ2-1 | TRBV5-1 | TRBD2 | CASSQAGVVGTSGVEQFF | TGCGCCAGCAGCCAAGCAGGAGTGGTAGGGACTAGCGGGGTTGAGCAGTTCTTC